The 31 T cell receptor beta chains listed next were all sequenced from one sample in a study of shared clonotypes between healthy human individuals. TCRdb keeps only in-frame clones here, not all; method: immunoSEQ multiplex PCR. The sample lists 300,000 or so clones, around 74% occurring once. Specimen: memory CD4+ T cells sorted from blood. Subset given: CD45RA-negative fraction. These TCRs come from a man aged 25 to 40 in good health.

The chain is built from TRBV7-3 and TRBJ2-3; tentatively, D is TRBD2 (5 bases). The germline CDR1 and CDR2 sequences are SGHTA and FQGTGA. The ends were cut back, 2 bases at V and 8 bases at J, with 11 bases in the middle. CDR3 length: 13 residues. The CDR3 spells CASSLAPSGTQYF. CDR3 bases: TGTGCCAGCAGCTTAGCCCCCAGCGGTACGCAGTATTTT.

The chain joins TRBV7-9 to TRBJ2-2; the D is unclear. CDR1 is SEHNR, CDR2 FQNEAQ, per germline (reference sequence). The CDR3 runs 12 residues. The V gene lost 5 bases and the J gene lost 6 bases, with 7 bases spanning the gap. CDR3 loop: CASSGRSGELFF. In DNA, the CDR3 is TGTGCCAGCAGCGGACGATCCGGGGAGCTGTTTTTT.

Remarks on this clone: The sample contains more than one DNA sequence encoding this CDR3. V usage is TRBV10-2 and J usage is TRBJ1-2; D is undetermined. Trimming shortened V by 3 bases and J by 5 bases, and 7 bases separated the two germline ends. Germline lookup yields CDR1 WSHSY and CDR2 SAAADI. The CDR3 runs to 12 residues. The CDR3 DNA is TGCGCCAGCAGTGAAGGAGGGTATGGCTACACCTTC. This encodes CASSEGGYGYTF.

The V gene is TRBV19, the J gene TRBJ2-5; 7 nucleotides align to TRBD2. CDR3 length: 15 residues. The germline V gene encodes CDR1 LNHDA and CDR2 SQIVND (reference sequence). The V segment lost 8 bases and the J segment 2 bases; nucleotides outside the gene matches: 11. The CDR3: CASHMGGAGQETQYF. The CDR3 DNA reads as TGTGCCAGTCACATGGGGGGAGCGGGACAAGAGACCCAGTACTTC.

This chain uses TRBV29-1 with TRBJ1-4; D unresolved. There are 15 residues in the CDR3. Germline-derived CDR1 and CDR2 are SQVTM and ANQGSEA. V was cut by 4 bases and J by 0 bases, with 12 bases left in between. The DNA for the CDR3 is TGCAGCGTTGGAGGGCTGGGGACAACTAATGAAAAACTGTTTTTT. Encoded protein: CSVGGLGTTNEKLFF.

This chain connects TRBV27 to TRBJ2-7; TRBD2 might be the D (7 bases). Germline assignment: CDR1 MNHEY and CDR2 SMNVEV (reference sequence). The CDR3 has 15 residues. The V gene lost 2 bases and the J gene lost 2 bases, with 13 bases spanning the gap. This chain's CDR3 is CASSLKEGGTYEQYF. CDR3 DNA sequence: TGTGCCAGCAGTTTAAAGGAGGGGGGGACCTACGAGCAGTACTTC.

This clone came up once. J is TRBJ1-4 and V is TRBV4-3; D unresolved. This CDR3 is 17 amino acids long. V gave up 0 bases and J gave up 2 bases, with 13 bases separating them. The V gene's germline CDR1 is LGHNA and CDR2 YSLEER. The CDR3 DNA reads as TGCGCCAGCAGCCAAGAGCCTCTGAGGGATACTAATGAAAAACTGTTTTTT. This sequence encodes CASSQEPLRDTNEKLFF.

Comments on this clone: Other DNA sequences in the sample encode the same CDR3. The rearrangement joins TRBV7-2 to TRBJ2-5; TRBD2 aligns across 10 bases. The length of the CDR3 is 15 residues. V shed 1 base and J 5 bases; nucleotides not matched to a gene: 4. Germline V gene data show CDR1 as SGHTA and CDR2 as FQGNSA. CDR3 in amino acids: CASSLVLAGRETQYF. The CDR3 region has the DNA TGTGCCAGCAGCTTAGTACTAGCGGGAAGGGAGACCCAGTACTTC.

This clone was seen only a few times. The junction shows a germline mismatch at one end, possibly a read error. J is TRBJ2-3 and V is TRBV11-2, with D possibly matching TRBD2 (5 bases). Germline loops: CDR1 SGHAT, CDR2 FQNNGV. This CDR3 spans 15 amino acids. CDR3 in amino acids: CASSTRGFSTDTQYF. CDR3 bases: TGTGCCAGCAGCACCCGGGGATTCAGCACGGATACGCAGTATTTT.

The rearrangement uses TRBV10-3 and TRBJ1-4, with a possible D match to TRBD1 (5 bases). The germline gives CDR1 ENHRY, CDR2 SYGVKD. Trimming shortened V by 7 bases and J by 4 bases, and 10 bases separated the two germline ends. The length of the CDR3 is 13 residues. The CDR3 sequence: CAIKDNDNEKLFF. CDR3 sequence (DNA): TGTGCCATCAAGGACAACGATAATGAAAAACTGTTTTTT.

In this sample, this clone turned up a few times. This chain joins TRBV6-1 and TRBJ2-7; 9 nucleotides align to TRBD1. V gave up 7 bases and J gave up 4 bases; unmatched junction bases: 11. Germline lookup yields CDR1 MNHNS and CDR2 SASEGT. The CDR3 contains 15 residues. In nucleotides, the CDR3 is TGTGCCAGCAAACAAACAGGGGGCGCGGGTTACGAGCAGTACTTC. Translation gives CASKQTGGAGYEQYF.

The chain is built from TRBV27 and TRBJ2-7, with a tentative D call TRBD2 (7 bases). This CDR3 region has 16 residues. V dropped 6 bases and J dropped 0 bases, with 18 bases sitting between them. The germline CDR1 and CDR2 sequences are MNHEY and SMNVEV (reference sequence). CDR3 region: CASRRLGGDNSYEQYF. The CDR3 region has the DNA TGTGCCAGCAGAAGATTAGGGGGGGACAACTCCTACGAGCAGTACTTC.

The J gene is TRBJ1-4, the V gene TRBV19, with 7 positions matching TRBD1. The trim removed 5 bases at V and 8 bases at J, leaving 11 bases unmatched. Germline-derived CDR1 and CDR2 are LNHDA and SQIVND (reference sequence). CDR3 length equals 15 residues. The CDR3 DNA reads TGTGCCAGTAGTGCAATGACAGGGAGCCGCGAAAAACTGTTTTTT. This gives the protein CASSAMTGSREKLFF.

This clone was counted once. This sequence joins TRBV7-6 and TRBJ2-5; TRBD1 matches 7 bases. Trimming at V came to 4 bases and at J to 5 bases, leaving 1 base not matched to a gene. Germline lookup yields CDR1 SGHVS and CDR2 FNYEAQ. The CDR3 extends over 12 amino acids. CDR3 bases: TGTGCCAGCAGCTCCAGGGGGGAGACCCAGTACTTC. It yields the protein CASSSRGETQYF.

The chain links TRBV4-1 to TRBJ1-5; weak D call: TRBD1 (5 bases). Looked up from germline, CDR1 is MGHRA and CDR2 is YSYEKL. V gave up 0 bases and J gave up 1 base, with 7 bases separating them. CDR3 length: 15 amino acids. The CDR3 DNA reads as TGCGCCAGCAGCCAAGATGGGACCAGCAATCAGCCCCAGCATTTT. It encodes CASSQDGTSNQPQHF.

The chain carries TRBV7-2 and TRBJ2-2, with 8 bases matching TRBD1. The CDR3 has 15 residues. CDR1 is SGHTA and CDR2 is FQGNSA in the germline V gene. V shed 6 bases and J 5 bases; nucleotides not matched to a gene: 8. The CDR3 loop is CASRRDRRGTGELFF. Here the CDR3 DNA reads TGTGCCAGCAGACGGGACAGGAGAGGAACCGGGGAGCTGTTTTTT.

This clone was counted between two and nine times. The chain couples TRBV29-1 to TRBJ2-7; D is tentatively TRBD1 or TRBD2 (6 bases each). The CDR3 extends over 13 amino acids. CDR1 SQVTM and CDR2 ANQGSEA come from the germline V gene. Between the trimmed V and J ends, which lost 4 bases and 2 bases, there was a span of 12 bases. CDR3 sequence (DNA): TGCAGCGTTGTTCGGGGGACAACCTACGAGCAGTACTTC. Translating it yields CSVVRGTTYEQYF.

The rearrangement joins TRBV19 to TRBJ2-2; D is perhaps TRBD1 (6 bases). Germline-derived CDR1 and CDR2 are LNHDA and SQIVND (reference sequence). V lost 2 bases and J lost 5, with 15 bases in between. The CDR3 sequence is 16 residues long. The CDR3: CASSIKGPQGTGELFF. The CDR3 nucleotides read TGTGCCAGTAGTATAAAGGGGCCCCAGGGGACCGGGGAGCTGTTTTTT.

V usage is TRBV9 and J usage is TRBJ2-5; possibly TRBD2 for D (6 bases). Germline V gives CDR1 SGDLS, CDR2 YYNGEE. V lost 5 bases and J lost 5, with 16 bases in between. CDR3 length equals 14 residues. The CDR3 is CASSIGGGMETQYF. Written as DNA, the CDR3 is TGTGCCAGCAGTATTGGGGGAGGTATGGAGACCCAGTACTTC.

This clone appeared once. The J gene is TRBJ2-3, the V gene TRBV11-1, with D uncertain. Trimming left V 5 bases short and J 3 bases short, with 12 bases between. Germline V gene data show CDR1 as SGHAT and CDR2 as FQDESV (reference sequence). The CDR3 sequence is 14 residues long. The CDR3 bases are TGTGCCAGCAGCCCCCGAAGGCAAACAGATACGCAGTATTTT. It specifies CASSPRRQTDTQYF.

V is TRBV10-2 and J is TRBJ2-1; 7 bases agree with TRBD2. Germline assignment: CDR1 WSHSY and CDR2 SAAADI. Germline trimming cut 10 bases from V and 6 bases from J; bases unmatched to any gene: 9. This CDR3 has 13 residues. As DNA, the CDR3 is TGCGCCACGGGGGGAGGGGATGTCAATGAGCAGTTCTTC. As protein: CATGGGDVNEQFF.

The J gene is TRBJ2-3, the V gene TRBV2, with 10 bases that match TRBD1. After removal of 5 bases from V and 2 bases from J, the junction contained 7 bases not matched to a gene. Germline loops: CDR1 SNHLY, CDR2 FYNNEI. This CDR3 is built from 16 residues. CDR3 sequence (DNA): TGTGCCAGCAGTCGACAGGGGGCTAGCGCCACAGATACGCAGTATTTT. This translates into CASSRQGASATDTQYF.

The rearrangement uses TRBV6-5 and TRBJ2-7; D is ambiguous. CDR3 length: 13 residues. V gave up 6 bases and J gave up 2 bases, with 11 bases separating them. CDR1 is MNHEY and CDR2 is SVGAGI in the germline V gene. The CDR3 DNA reads TGTGCCAGCAGCCAAGCAACCACCTACGAGCAGTACTTC. Its protein product is CASSQATTYEQYF.

The V call is TRBV5-4, the J call TRBJ1-2; D remains ambiguous. Trimming shortened V by 2 bases and J by 0 bases, and 11 bases separated the two germline ends. This CDR3 is 15 amino acids long. Germline lookup yields CDR1 SGHNT and CDR2 YYREEE (reference sequence). The CDR3 DNA sequence: TGTGCCAGCAGCTTCTCGGTCACTCCTAACTATGGCTACACCTTC. It translates to CASSFSVTPNYGYTF.

The chain uses TRBV7-2 and TRBJ2-1, with 8 nucleotides matching TRBD2. The junction had 10 bases not matched to a gene; V was cut back by 2 bases and J by 7 bases. In germline, CDR1 is SGHTA, CDR2 FQGNSA. The CDR3 sequence is 16 residues long. For the CDR3, the DNA is TGTGCCAGCAGCTTATGGATTGGCGGGAGGTTGAATGAGCAGTTCTTC. This codes for CASSLWIGGRLNEQFF.

This chain uses TRBV7-6 with TRBJ2-1; possibly TRBD1 for D (5 bases). Trimming left V 2 bases short and J 2 bases short, with 13 bases between. CDR3 length: 16 amino acids. CDR1 is SGHVS and CDR2 is FNYEAQ in the germline V gene. CDR3 amino acids: CASSLWGPLTYNEQFF. The CDR3 DNA is TGTGCCAGCAGCTTATGGGGCCCCCTAACCTACAATGAGCAGTTCTTC.

The chain uses TRBV20-1 and TRBJ1-1; D gene uncertain. Between the trimmed V and J ends, which lost 4 bases and 14 bases, there was a span of 11 bases. Looked up from germline, CDR1 is DFQATT and CDR2 is SNEGSKA (reference sequence). The CDR3 extends over 9 amino acids. The CDR3 reads CSAIGGLFF. The CDR3 DNA reads as TGCAGTGCTATTGGCGGATTGTTCTTT.

The V call is TRBV29-1, the J call TRBJ2-2; D is ambiguous. V was shortened by 2 bases and J by 0 bases, with 7 bases between the two germline ends. The CDR3 loop spans 14 amino acids. Germline V gene data show CDR1 as SQVTM and CDR2 as ANQGSEA. DNA of the CDR3: TGCAGCGTTGAAATGGACCCGAACACCGGGGAGCTGTTTTTT. This translates into CSVEMDPNTGELFF.

The J gene is TRBJ2-7, the V gene TRBV6-1, with a possible D match to TRBD2 (7 bases). This CDR3 region has 14 residues. CDR1 and CDR2 (germline): MNHNS, SASEGT. V lost 5 bases, J lost 4 bases, and 15 bases lay in between. The CDR3: CASSPERGGYEQYF. DNA of the CDR3: TGTGCCAGCAGTCCCGAGAGGGGGGGGTACGAGCAGTACTTC.

The chain links TRBV5-4 to TRBJ2-5; 13 nucleotides line up with TRBD2. J was trimmed by 4 bases and V by 4 bases; bases with no gene match: 7. The CDR3 consists of 16 residues. The germline V gene has CDR1 SGHNT and CDR2 YYREEE (reference sequence). CDR3 residues: CASSRLAGGGGETQYF. CDR3 coding DNA: TGTGCCAGCAGCCGACTAGCGGGAGGTGGCGGAGAGACCCAGTACTTC.

A single count supports this clone. A much bigger clone sits one base away, suggesting this may be a read error. Other DNA sequences in this specimen translate into the identical CDR3. This chain uses TRBV5-1 with TRBJ2-5; possibly TRBD1 for D (6 bases). The V gene's germline CDR1 is SGHRS and CDR2 YFSETQ. The CDR3 totals 14 residues. Trimming shortened V by 7 bases and J by 5 bases, and 18 bases separated the two germline ends. The CDR3 DNA sequence: TGCGCCAGCCGGCCGGGACAAGTCCAGGAGACCCAGTACTTC. Its translation: CASRPGQVQETQYF.